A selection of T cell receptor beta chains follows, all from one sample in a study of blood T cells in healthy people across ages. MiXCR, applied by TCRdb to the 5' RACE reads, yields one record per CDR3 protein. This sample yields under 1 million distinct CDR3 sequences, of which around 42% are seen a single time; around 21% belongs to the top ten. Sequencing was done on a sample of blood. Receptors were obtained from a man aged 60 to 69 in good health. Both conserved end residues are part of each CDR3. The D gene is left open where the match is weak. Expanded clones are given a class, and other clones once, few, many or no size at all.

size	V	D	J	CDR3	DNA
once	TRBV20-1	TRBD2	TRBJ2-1	CSAREALAGVKEQFF	TGCAGTGCTAGAGAGGCCCTAGCGGGGGTAAAGGAGCAGTTCTTC
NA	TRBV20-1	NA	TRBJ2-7	CSARKDNYEQYF	TGCAGTGCTAGAAAGGACAACTACGAGCAGTACTTC
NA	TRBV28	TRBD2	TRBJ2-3	CASSPDRSGGGYPQYF	TGTGCCAGCAGTCCGGACAGAAGCGGGGGGGGTTATCCGCAGTATTTT
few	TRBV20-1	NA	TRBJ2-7	CSARDEVFSYEQYF	TGCAGTGCTAGAGATGAGGTTTTCTCCTACGAGCAGTACTTC
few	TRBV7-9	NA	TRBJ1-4	CASSPKPFYRVGGEKLFF	TGTGCCAGCAGCCCAAAACCTTTCTACAGGGTCGGAGGGGAAAAACTGTTTTTT
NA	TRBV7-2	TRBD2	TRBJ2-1	CASSLAWAGGGANEQFF	TGTGCCAGCAGCTTAGCGTGGGCCGGCGGGGGGGCTAATGAGCAGTTCTTC
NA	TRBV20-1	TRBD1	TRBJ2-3	CSARDRGQSDTQYF	TGCAGTGCTAGGGACAGGGGGCAATCAGATACGCAGTATTTT
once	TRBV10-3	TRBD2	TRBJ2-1	CAISVRLAGNNERFF	TGTGCCATCAGTGTCCGGCTAGCGGGGAACAATGAGCGGTTCTTC
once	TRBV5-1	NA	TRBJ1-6	CASSPQAADPGNSPLHF	TGCGCCAGCAGCCCCCAGGCGGCGGACCCTGGGAATTCACCCCTCCACTTT
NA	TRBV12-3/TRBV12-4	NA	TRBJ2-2	CASSLKRTGELFF	TGTGCCAGCAGTTTAAAACGGACCGGGGAGCTGTTTTTT
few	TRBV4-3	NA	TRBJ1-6	CASSQEPGQGGSPLHF	TGCGCCAGCAGTCAGGAACCGGGACAAGGTGGTTCACCCCTCCACTTT
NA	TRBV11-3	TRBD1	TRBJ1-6	CASSPYRGQNSPLHF	TGTGCCAGCAGCCCTTACAGGGGACAAAATTCACCCCTCCACTTT
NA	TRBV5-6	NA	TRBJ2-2	CASSHPVNTGELFF	TGTGCCAGCAGCCATCCAGTGAACACCGGGGAGCTGTTTTTT
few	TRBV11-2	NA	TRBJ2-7	CASSLAGRNYEQYF	TGTGCCAGCAGCTTAGCGGGACGGAACTACGAGCAGTACTTC
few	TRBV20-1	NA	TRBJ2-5	CSARAVLSTQETQYF	TGCAGTGCTAGGGCTGTCTTATCGACCCAAGAGACCCAGTACTTC
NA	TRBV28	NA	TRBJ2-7	CASTLGAVTYNEQYF	TGTGCCAGCACACTGGGAGCGGTGACCTACAATGAGCAGTACTTC
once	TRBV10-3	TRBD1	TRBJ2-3	CAISVATGGIDTQYF	TGTGCCATCAGTGTCGCGACAGGGGGCATCGATACGCAGTATTTT
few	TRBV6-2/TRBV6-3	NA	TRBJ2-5	CASSSTAVETQYF	TGTGCCAGCAGTTCGACTGCGGTGGAGACCCAGTACTTC
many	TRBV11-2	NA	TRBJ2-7	CASSWGGRSYEQYF	TGTGCCAGCAGCTGGGGGGGGCGCTCCTACGAGCAGTACTTC
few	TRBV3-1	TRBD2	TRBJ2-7	CASSQPSGGYEQYF	TGTGCCAGCAGCCAACCTAGCGGGGGGTACGAGCAGTACTTC
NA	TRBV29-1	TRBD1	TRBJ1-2	CSVGRDSSTNYGYTF	TGCAGCGTTGGCCGGGACAGTTCTACTAACTATGGCTACACCTTC
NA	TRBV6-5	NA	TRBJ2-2	CASSYSNGDTGELFF	TGTGCCAGCAGTTACTCGAACGGGGACACCGGGGAGCTGTTTTTT
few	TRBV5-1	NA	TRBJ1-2	CASSYAGDRASGYTF	TGCGCCAGCAGCTACGCAGGGGATCGAGCTTCTGGCTACACCTTC
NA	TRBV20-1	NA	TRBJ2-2	CSAHPGGMNTGELFF	TGCAGTGCCCACCCAGGAGGGATGAACACCGGGGAGCTGTTTTTT
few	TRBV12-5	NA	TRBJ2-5	CASGSTTDGAQYF	TGTGCTAGTGGTTCGACGACCGACGGGGCCCAGTACTTC
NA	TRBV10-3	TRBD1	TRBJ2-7	CAISAGTGGVDFHEQYF	TGTGCCATCAGCGCCGGGACAGGGGGCGTCGATTTCCACGAGCAGTACTTC
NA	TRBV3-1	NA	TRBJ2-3	CASSQDGGPSTDTQYF	TGTGCCAGCAGCCAAGATGGCGGGCCTAGCACAGATACGCAGTATTTT
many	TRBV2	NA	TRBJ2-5	CASMRGVGAGTYQETQYF	TGTGCCAGCATGAGGGGTGTGGGGGCCGGGACTTACCAAGAGACCCAGTACTTC
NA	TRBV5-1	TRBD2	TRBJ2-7	CASSDLAEGAEQYF	TGCGCCAGCAGCGATCTAGCGGAAGGGGCCGAGCAGTACTTC
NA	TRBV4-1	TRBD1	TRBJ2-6	CASSQPTGESGANVLTF	TGCGCCAGCAGCCAGCCGACAGGGGAATCTGGGGCCAACGTCCTGACTTTC
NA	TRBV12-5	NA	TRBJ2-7	CASGFESPVEQYF	TGTGCTAGTGGTTTCGAATCCCCCGTCGAGCAGTACTTC
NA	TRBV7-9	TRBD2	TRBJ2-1	CASSSRGLAVLHEQFF	TGTGCCAGCAGCTCCAGGGGACTAGCGGTATTACATGAGCAGTTCTTC
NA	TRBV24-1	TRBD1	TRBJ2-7	CATSDPRGTENEQYF	TGTGCCACCAGTGATCCCAGAGGGACAGAGAATGAGCAGTACTTC
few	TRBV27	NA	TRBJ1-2	CASSFGQSNYGYTF	TGTGCCAGCAGTTTCGGACAGAGTAACTATGGCTACACCTTC
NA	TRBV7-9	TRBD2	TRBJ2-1	CASSGLASIEQFF	TGTGCCAGCAGCGGACTAGCTAGTATTGAGCAGTTCTTC
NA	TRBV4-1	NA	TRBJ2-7	CASSQDSGSYNEQYF	TGCGCCAGCAGCCAAGATAGTGGTTCCTACAATGAGCAGTACTTC
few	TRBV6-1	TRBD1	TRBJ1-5	CASMTGDNQPQHF	TGTGCCAGCATGACAGGGGACAATCAGCCCCAGCATTTT
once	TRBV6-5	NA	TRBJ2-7	CASSSPRDGDSYEQYF	TGTGCCAGCAGTTCTCCTAGGGACGGGGACTCCTACGAGCAGTACTTC
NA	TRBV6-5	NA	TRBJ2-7	CASTQGGDEQYF	TGTGCCAGCACCCAGGGAGGAGATGAGCAGTACTTC
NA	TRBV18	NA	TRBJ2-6	CASSPLWSSGANVLTF	TGTGCCAGCTCACCACTCTGGAGCTCTGGGGCCAACGTCCTGACTTTC
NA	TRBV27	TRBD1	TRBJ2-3	CASSRLSGTGPDTQYF	TGTGCCAGCAGTCGCCTATCCGGGACAGGGCCCGATACGCAGTATTTT
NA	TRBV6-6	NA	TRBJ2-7	CAGSALGLRGSYEQYF	TGTGCCGGCAGTGCGCTGGGACTCCGGGGGTCCTACGAGCAGTACTTC
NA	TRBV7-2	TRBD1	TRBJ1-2	CASSLALDRVFGYTF	TGTGCCAGCAGCTTAGCTCTGGACAGGGTCTTCGGCTACACCTTC
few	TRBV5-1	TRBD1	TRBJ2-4	CASSHGVNPGQVAGKQYF	TGCGCCAGCAGCCACGGGGTGAACCCGGGACAGGTCGCTGGGAAGCAGTACTTC
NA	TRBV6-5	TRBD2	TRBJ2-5	CASSPAGGYQETQYF	TGTGCCAGCAGCCCCGCGGGAGGGTACCAAGAGACCCAGTACTTC
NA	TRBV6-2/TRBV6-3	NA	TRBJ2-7	CASSYQTGRIYEQYF	TGTGCCAGCAGTTACCAAACAGGGCGGATCTACGAGCAGTACTTC
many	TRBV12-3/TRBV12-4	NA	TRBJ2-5	CASSLARRLEQYF	TGTGCCAGCAGTTTAGCCCGTCGCCTGGAGCAGTACTTC
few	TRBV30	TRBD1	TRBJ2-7	CAWSPGTGGTYEQYF	TGTGCCTGGAGTCCTGGGACAGGGGGCACCTACGAGCAGTACTTC
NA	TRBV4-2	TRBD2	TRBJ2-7	CASSQDFTSVSYEQYF	TGTGCCAGCAGCCAAGATTTTACTAGCGTCTCCTACGAGCAGTACTTC
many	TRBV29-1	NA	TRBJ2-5	CSVGDVVETQYF	TGCAGCGTTGGGGACGTCGTGGAGACCCAGTACTTC
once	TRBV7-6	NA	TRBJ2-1	CASSATTLDNDEQFF	TGTGCCAGCAGTGCGACCACTCTGGACAATGATGAGCAGTTCTTC
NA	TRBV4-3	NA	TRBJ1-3	CASSQVLKSSGNTIYF	TGCGCCAGCAGCCAAGTACTCAAATCCTCTGGAAACACCATATATTTT
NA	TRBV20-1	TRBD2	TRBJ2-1	CSASRLAGGPDEQFF	TGCAGTGCCTCCAGACTAGCGGGGGGGCCGGATGAGCAGTTCTTC
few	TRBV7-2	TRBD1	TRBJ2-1	CASTPGVDRKGNEQFF	TGTGCCAGCACCCCCGGCGTGGACAGGAAAGGCAATGAGCAGTTCTTC
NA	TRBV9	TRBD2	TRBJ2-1	CASSVLGGGIYNEQFF	TGTGCCAGCAGCGTACTTGGCGGGGGGATCTACAATGAGCAGTTCTTC
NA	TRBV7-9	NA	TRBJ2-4	CASSPFLGVGIQYF	TGTGCCAGCAGCCCATTTTTGGGGGTCGGCATTCAGTACTTC
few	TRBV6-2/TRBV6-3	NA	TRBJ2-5	CASSRTDETQYF	TGTGCCAGCAGCCGGACTGACGAGACCCAGTACTTC
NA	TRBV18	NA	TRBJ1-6	CASSPSEGNSPLHF	TGTGCCAGCTCACCAAGCGAGGGCAATTCACCCCTCCACTTT